One sample yielded the 5 T cell receptor beta chains listed below, sequenced in a study of blood T cell repertoires in COVID-19. Generated by immunoSEQ multiplex PCR, the TCRdb table keeps only in-frame clones and is missing some. The data show approximately 260,000 clones, around 90% seen once. Sequenced input: peripheral blood. These receptors originate from a woman aged 55-69 years with COVID-19, enrolled during active disease.

V usage is TRBV2 and J usage is TRBJ2-3, with 8 bases identical to TRBD1. Germline assignment: CDR1 SNHLY and CDR2 FYNNEI. Losses at the gene ends were 2 bases for V and 3 bases for J; bases not matched to a gene: 1. The CDR3 length is 14 residues. CDR3 in amino acids: CASSEQGATDTQYF. Here the CDR3 DNA reads TGTGCCAGCAGTGAACAGGGGGCGACAGATACGCAGTATTTT.

The J gene is TRBJ2-1, the V gene TRBV20-1, with a possible D match to TRBD2 (5 bases). This CDR3 has 13 residues. Germline-derived CDR1 and CDR2 are DFQATT and SNEGSKA (reference sequence). The ends were cut back, 3 bases at V and 3 bases at J, with 9 bases in the middle. CDR3 protein: CSASRGFYNEQFF. The CDR3 DNA reads TGCAGTGCTAGTCGGGGATTCTACAATGAGCAGTTCTTC.

The genes are TRBV7-2 and TRBJ1-3, with D unclear. This CDR3 is 14 amino acids long. V lost 2 bases, J lost 0 bases, and 5 bases lay in between. Per germline, CDR1 SGHTA and CDR2 FQGNSA. The CDR3 region has the DNA TGTGCCAGCAGCTTACACTCCTCTGGAAACACCATATATTTT. Translating gives CASSLHSSGNTIYF.

This clone was observed a single time. Other DNA sequences of this sample code for an identical CDR3. V usage is TRBV6-1 and J usage is TRBJ2-7, with a weak D call TRBD1 (5 bases). V was cut by 3 bases and J by 2 bases, with 11 bases left in between. CDR3 length: 14 residues. CDR1 is MNHNS, CDR2 SASEGT, per germline. CDR3 sequence (DNA): TGTGCCAGCAGTGACAGGGAATTTACCTACGAGCAGTACTTC. The encoded protein is CASSDREFTYEQYF.

This sequence joins TRBV5-6 and TRBJ1-2, with 10 positions matching TRBD1. The germline CDR1 and CDR2 sequences are SGHDT and YYEEEE. This CDR3 has 14 residues. The V segment lost 3 bases and the J segment 7 bases; nucleotides outside the gene matches: 6. This CDR3 reads CASSSTGGGLGYTF. As DNA, the CDR3 is TGTGCCAGCAGCTCGACAGGGGGCGGACTTGGCTACACCTTC.